A single sample is the source of the 30 T cell receptor beta chains below, sequenced in a study of radiotherapy plus CTLA-4 blockade in lung cancer. The method was immunoSEQ multiplex PCR; TCRdb's version includes in-frame clones alone and lacks a portion of them. The sample lists 75,000 to 80,000 clones; more than 75% were seen once. Sample: peripheral blood, taken from a patient treated with radiotherapy plus ipilimumab. The source of these receptors is a human donor with non-small cell lung cancer who had stable disease on radiotherapy plus ipilimumab.

The genes are TRBV2 and TRBJ2-5, with TRBD2 identical over 9 bases. CDR1 and CDR2 (germline): SNHLY, FYNNEI. V trimming: 6 bases; J trimming: 9 bases; junction bases outside the gene matches: 8. This CDR3 has 13 residues. The CDR3 DNA follows: TGTGCCAGCAGGGATAGCGGGGGACGGGCCCAGTACTTC. This encodes CASRDSGGRAQYF.

V gene TRBV5-8 combines with J gene TRBJ2-1; D gene ambiguous. This CDR3 comprises 12 residues. In germline, CDR1 is SGHTS, CDR2 YDEGEE. Trimming removed 1 base from V and 5 bases from J, with 4 bases in between. Here the CDR3 reads CASSLPDNEQFF. DNA for the CDR3: TGTGCCAGCAGCTTGCCAGACAATGAGCAGTTCTTC.

The chain is built from TRBV6-5 and TRBJ2-1; the D gene is possibly TRBD2 (6 bases). The CDR3 spans 13 residues. Germline CDR1 MNHEY, CDR2 SVGAGI. V lost 0 bases and J lost 6, with 6 bases in between. CDR3 DNA sequence: TGTGCCAGCAGTTACTCGACTAGCAATGAGCAGTTCTTC. This sequence encodes CASSYSTSNEQFF.

This chain uses TRBV16 with TRBJ1-3, with D unclear. Germline loops: CDR1 KGHSY, CDR2 FQNENV. This CDR3 spans 15 amino acids. With 3 bases removed from V and 0 bases from J, the gap between germline ends came to 9 bases. The CDR3 loop reads CASSQAGSSGNTIYF. The CDR3 bases are TGTGCCAGCAGCCAGGCCGGGAGCTCTGGAAACACCATATATTTT.

This rearrangement joins TRBV19 to TRBJ1-1; D gene ambiguous. The CDR3 has 13 amino acids. CDR1 LNHDA and CDR2 SQIVND come from the germline V gene (reference sequence). Trimming removed 7 bases at V and 1 base at J, with 10 bases between. The CDR3 nucleotides are TGTGCCAGTAAGTACAGATCGAACACTGAAGCTTTCTTT. Translated: CASKYRSNTEAFF.

The rearrangement joins TRBV28 to TRBJ2-5; a possible D gene is TRBD1 (5 bases). The germline CDR1 and CDR2 sequences are MDHEN and SYDVKM. Trimming took 2 bases from V and 0 from J, leaving 10 bases between them. This CDR3 region has 15 residues. The CDR3 DNA reads TGTGCCAGCAGTTTAAGGCAGGGTAACCAAGAGACCCAGTACTTC. Its translation is CASSLRQGNQETQYF.

The chain employs TRBV28 and TRBJ1-5; tentative D call: TRBD1 (6 bases). V shed 8 bases and J shed 6 bases, with 23 bases lying between them. This CDR3 comprises 16 residues. Germline V gives CDR1 MDHEN, CDR2 SYDVKM. CDR3 sequence: CASGTPGQGNSQPQHF. The CDR3 nucleotides are TGTGCCAGCGGTACCCCGGGACAAGGTAACAGTCAGCCCCAGCATTTT.

CDR3 sequence (DNA): TGTGCCAGCAGCGTAGGCCAGGGTGGCGAGCAGTACTTC. Amino acid sequence: CASSVGQGGEQYF. The gene calls are TRBV9 and TRBJ2-7; D might be TRBD1 (5 bases). Trimming removed 0 bases at V and 6 bases at J, with 10 bases between. The germline V gene encodes CDR1 SGDLS and CDR2 YYNGEE. This CDR3 is 13 amino acids long.

The chain has TRBV9 and TRBJ2-7; perhaps D is TRBD1 or TRBD2 (5 bases each). CDR3 length equals 14 residues. Looked up from germline, CDR1 is SGDLS and CDR2 is YYNGEE. V dropped 0 bases and J dropped 0 bases, with 7 bases sitting between them. The CDR3 DNA sequence: TGTGCCAGCAGCGTAGAAGGGACCTCCTACGAGCAGTACTTC. Its protein product is CASSVEGTSYEQYF.

The V and J genes are TRBV19 and TRBJ1-2, with TRBD1 identical over 11 bases. The CDR3 sequence is 18 residues long. Germline V gives CDR1 LNHDA, CDR2 SQIVND (reference sequence). The junction had 9 bases not matched to a gene; V was cut back by 3 bases and J by 0 bases. CDR3 nucleotide sequence: TGTGCCAGTAGTATCTTTTCGGGACAGGGGGGAGCTAACTATGGCTACACCTTC. Protein product: CASSIFSGQGGANYGYTF.

This clone was seen more than once but under ten times. The rearrangement links TRBV19 to TRBJ2-7; D is ambiguous. CDR3 length equals 14 residues. Trimming removed 1 base from V and 2 bases from J, with 9 bases in between. Germline CDR1 reads LNHDA; CDR2 reads SQIVND (reference sequence). In nucleotides, the CDR3 is TGTGCCAGTAGTATAGTGGTAGGCGCCTACGAGCAGTACTTC. Protein product: CASSIVVGAYEQYF.

This clone was seen just once. The genes are TRBV30 and TRBJ2-2; 9 bases align to TRBD1. Looked up from germline, CDR1 is GTSNPN and CDR2 is SVGIG (reference sequence). The CDR3 totals 17 residues. Losses at the gene ends were 0 bases for V and 4 bases for J; bases not matched to a gene: 9. The CDR3 region has the DNA TGTGCCTGGAGTGTATACAGGGGGCGCGTAGCCACCGGGGAGCTGTTTTTT. Protein sequence: CAWSVYRGRVATGELFF.

V gene TRBV6-5 combines with J gene TRBJ1-6, with 8 bases matching TRBD1. From germline, CDR1 is MNHEY and CDR2 SVGAGI. The CDR3 length is 14 residues. V shed 8 bases, J shed 7 bases, and the junction held 7 bases outside the gene matches. For the CDR3, the DNA is TGTGCCAGCGGGGGACAGGCCACCAATTCACCCCTCCACTTT. It specifies CASGGQATNSPLHF.

The CDR3 nucleotides read TGTGCCAGCAGCGTAGGTGCGGGGGGAGTGAGGACTAATGAAAAACTGTTTTTT. Translated, it gives CASSVGAGGVRTNEKLFF. The rearrangement uses TRBV9 and TRBJ1-4, with D maybe TRBD1 (5 bases). Trimming stripped 0 bases from V and 2 bases from J, with 17 bases between. This CDR3 has 18 residues. Germline V CDR1 and CDR2: SGDLS, YYNGEE.

The chain has TRBV18 and TRBJ1-1; the match to TRBD1 covers 8 bases. CDR3 length: 16 residues. Germline CDR1 KGHSH, CDR2 LQKENI. J gave up 2 bases and V 6 bases, and 11 bases lay outside the gene matches. Written as DNA, the CDR3 is TGTGCCAGCTCCCCGGACAGGGTGGGGCTTAACACTGAAGCTTTCTTT. It codes for CASSPDRVGLNTEAFF.

The chain recombines TRBV6-5 with TRBJ2-1, with 8 bases fitting TRBD2. Germline CDR1 reads MNHEY; CDR2 reads SVGAGI. Germline trimming cut 7 bases from V and 4 bases from J; bases unmatched to any gene: 6. The CDR3 covers 14 residues. CDR3 protein: CASTSIAGYNEQFF. The DNA for the CDR3 is TGTGCCAGCACCTCAATAGCGGGGTACAATGAGCAGTTCTTC.

This chain joins TRBV30 and TRBJ2-3; TRBD2 is a possible D gene (5 bases). CDR1 and CDR2 from the germline V gene are GTSNPN and SVGIG (reference sequence). The length of the CDR3 is 13 residues. With 2 bases removed from V and 3 bases from J, the gap between germline ends came to 9 bases. As DNA, the CDR3 is TGTGCCTGGAGTAACGGGGTAACAGATACGCAGTATTTT. Translation: CAWSNGVTDTQYF. Drawing the rest from reference TRBV30 and TRBJ2-3, the complete variable domain is SQTIHQWPATLVQPVGSPLSLECTVEGTSNPNLYWYRQAAGRGLQLLFYSVGIGQISSEVPQNLSASRPQDRQFILSSKKLLLSDSGFYLCAWSNGVTDTQYFGPGTRLTVL.

This chain links TRBV13 with TRBJ2-1; TRBD2 agrees at 10 bases. There are 17 residues in the CDR3. From germline, CDR1 is PRHDT and CDR2 FYEKMQ (reference sequence). J lost 6 bases, V lost 1 base, and 9 bases had no gene match. CDR3 in DNA: TGTGCCAGCAGCTTAGAACTAGCGGGACTTCGGGGCAATGAGCAGTTCTTC. Translating gives CASSLELAGLRGNEQFF.

The gene calls are TRBV5-1 and TRBJ2-1; tentative D call: TRBD2 (7 bases). Trimming removed 3 bases from V and 4 bases from J, with 17 bases in between. This CDR3 spans 16 amino acids. Germline assignment: CDR1 SGHRS and CDR2 YFSETQ. The CDR3 reads CASSSKGGGRYNEQFF. The CDR3 region has the DNA TGCGCCAGCAGCTCCAAAGGGGGGGGGCGGTACAATGAGCAGTTCTTC.

The gene calls are TRBV12-5 and TRBJ2-7; possible D gene TRBD2, 6 bases. Germline loops: CDR1 LGHNT, CDR2 FRNRAP. V lost 6 bases, J lost 2 bases, and 23 bases lay in between. The CDR3 sequence is 17 residues long. This CDR3 is CASGRLLGGESPYEQYF. The DNA of the CDR3 is TGTGCTAGTGGCCGCCTCCTCGGCGGGGAGAGCCCCTACGAGCAGTACTTC. Using reference TRBV12-5 and TRBJ2-7 for the parts outside the CDR3, the full variable domain is DARVTQTPRHKVTEMGQEVTMRCQPILGHNTVFWYRQTMMQGLELLAYFRNRAPLDDSGMPKDRFSAEMPDATLATLKIQPSEPRDSAVYFCASGRLLGGESPYEQYFGPGTRLTVT.

This clone showed up just once. The rearrangement links TRBV2 to TRBJ1-3; no clear D gene. V was pared by 2 bases and J by 5 bases, with 10 bases between. There are 14 residues in the CDR3. The germline V gene has CDR1 SNHLY and CDR2 FYNNEI. The chain's CDR3 is CASSERGGRNTIYF. CDR3 nucleotides: TGTGCCAGCAGTGAACGGGGTGGGAGAAACACCATATATTTT. The complete variable domain, with remaining parts taken from reference TRBV2 and TRBJ1-3, reads EPEVTQTPSHQVTQMGQEVILRCVPISNHLYFYWYRQILGQKVEFLVSFYNNEISEKSEIFDDQFSVERPDGSNFTLKIRSTKLEDSAMYFCASSERGGRNTIYFGEGSWLTVV.

This clone has only a few counts. The chain uses TRBV5-6 and TRBJ2-7; possible D gene TRBD1, 6 bases. Per germline, CDR1 SGHDT and CDR2 YYEEEE. Trimming shortened V by 0 bases and J by 4 bases, and 14 bases separated the two germline ends. This CDR3 is built from 15 residues. The CDR3 DNA is TGTGCCAGCAGCTTGGCCGGGACACCCAGGTACGAGCAGTACTTC. This gives the protein CASSLAGTPRYEQYF.

The rearrangement uses TRBV10-1 and TRBJ1-6, with TRBD1 identical over 8 bases. V lost 5 bases, J lost 9 bases, and 6 bases stayed unmatched. Germline CDR1 and CDR2: WNHNN and SYGVQD (reference sequence). The CDR3 totals 14 residues. The chain's CDR3 is CASSSGQEFSPLHF. The CDR3 DNA is TGCGCCAGCAGTTCGGGACAGGAGTTTTCACCCCTCCACTTT.

The V gene is TRBV5-4, the J gene TRBJ2-7; maybe TRBD2 (5 bases). CDR1 is SGHNT, CDR2 YYREEE, per germline (reference sequence). The CDR3 spans 14 residues. V gave up 4 bases and J gave up 7 bases, with 18 bases separating them. The CDR3 is CASSLGGSRREQYF. CDR3 DNA sequence: TGTGCCAGCAGCCTTGGAGGCTCGCGTCGGGAGCAGTACTTC.

This clone appeared a single time. The V gene is TRBV9, the J gene TRBJ1-3; possible D gene TRBD1, 6 bases. V gave up 0 bases and J gave up 4 bases, with 11 bases separating them. The CDR3 spans 15 residues. Germline CDR1 reads SGDLS; CDR2 reads YYNGEE. The CDR3 loop is CASSVDGGQGNTIYF. The CDR3 DNA reads as TGTGCCAGCAGCGTAGACGGGGGGCAAGGAAACACCATATATTTT. The variable domain in full, with the rest retrieved from reference TRBV9 and TRBJ1-3, is DSGVTQTPKHLITATGQRVTLRCSPRSGDLSVYWYQQSLDQGLQFLIQYYNGEERAKGNILERFSAQQFPDLHSELNLSSLELGDSALYFCASSVDGGQGNTIYFGEGSWLTVV.

This rearrangement joins TRBV18 to TRBJ2-1; 15 bases are a match to TRBD2. There are 19 residues in the CDR3. With V trimmed by 3 bases and J by 3 bases, 9 bases remained unmatched. Germline V gene sequence: CDR1 KGHSH, CDR2 LQKENI. CDR3 DNA sequence: TGTGCCAGCTCACCTGGTGGGACTAGCGGGGGGCCGTTCTACAATGAGCAGTTCTTC. Protein product: CASSPGGTSGGPFYNEQFF. Full variable domain (missing parts from reference TRBV18 and TRBJ2-1): NAGVMQNPRHLVRRRGQEARLRCSPMKGHSHVYWYRQLPEEGLKFMVYLQKENIIDESGMPKERFSAEFPKEGPSILRIQQVVRGDSAAYFCASSPGGTSGGPFYNEQFFGPGTRLTVL.

This chain joins TRBV5-5 and TRBJ1-5; a weak D match, TRBD1 (5 bases). The CDR3 sequence is 16 residues long. V lost 0 bases and J lost 1, with 11 bases in between. Per the germline V gene, CDR1 is SGHKS and CDR2 is YYEKEE (reference sequence). CDR3 DNA sequence: TGTGCCAGCAGCTTGGGGACATTAGAAAGCAATCAGCCCCAGCATTTT. Residues: CASSLGTLESNQPQHF.

Of note for this clone: At one boundary the junction diverges from the germline segment, which might be a read error. This chain links TRBV28 with TRBJ1-1; D not certain. This CDR3 has 14 amino acids. Germline CDR1 reads MDHEN; CDR2 reads SYDVKM. CDR3 amino acids: CASRFRTLNTEAFF. For the CDR3, the DNA is TGTGCCAGCCGTTTCCGGACCTTGAACACTGAAGCTTTCTTT.

As for this clone: Other DNA sequences within the sample encode an identical CDR3. The rearrangement links TRBV5-1 to TRBJ2-3; the match to TRBD2 covers 14 bases. The CDR3 has 18 amino acids. CDR1 SGHRS and CDR2 YFSETQ come from the germline V gene. V gave up 3 bases and J gave up 6 bases; unmatched junction bases: 12. CDR3 DNA: TGCGCCAGCAGCTGGCTAGAGACTAGCGGGGGGGCAAGCGATACGCAGTATTTT. Its protein product is CASSWLETSGGASDTQYF.

The chain recombines TRBV5-4 with TRBJ2-2, with TRBD1 matching 8 bases. Germline V lookup: CDR1 SGHNT, CDR2 YYREEE (reference sequence). This CDR3 spans 15 amino acids. The V gene end was trimmed by 4 bases and the J gene end by 0 bases; junction bases not matched to a gene: 2. CDR3: CASSKQGANTGELFF. The CDR3 coding sequence is TGTGCCAGCAGCAAACAGGGGGCGAACACCGGGGAGCTGTTTTTT.